These 9 T cell receptor beta chains were sequenced from one sample in a study of blood T cell repertoires in COVID-19. Here immunoSEQ multiplex PCR was the method, and the copy in TCRdb shows in-frame clones only, minus some. The sample lists around 450,000 clones, around 87% seen once, with 0.7% in the top ten. The sequenced sample was PBMCs or T cells enriched from blood (not recorded which). All receptors come from a woman under 30 who had recovered from COVID-19.

This clone was seen only a few times. The chain is built from TRBV28 and TRBJ1-2, with 8 bases aligning to TRBD1. This CDR3 region has 13 residues. Germline assignment: CDR1 MDHEN and CDR2 SYDVKM. V was pared by 5 bases and J by 8 bases, with 7 bases of the junction left unmatched. The DNA of the CDR3 is TGTGCCAGCAGTGGGACAGGCCTAACGGGCTACACCTTC. Translating gives CASSGTGLTGYTF.

The chain joins TRBV5-1 to TRBJ1-1, with D unclear. The CDR3 runs to 14 residues. Germline V lookup: CDR1 SGHRS, CDR2 YFSETQ. V was pared by 4 bases and J by 1 base, with 11 bases between. Written as DNA, the CDR3 is TGCGCCAGCAGCCAAACTTTAGCGAACACTGAAGCTTTCTTT. Its protein product is CASSQTLANTEAFF.

The rearrangement uses TRBV7-3 and TRBJ2-1; 7 bases fit TRBD2. CDR1 and CDR2 from the germline V gene are SGHTA and FQGTGA. Trimming at V came to 0 bases and at J to 1 base, leaving 0 bases not matched to a gene. The CDR3 is made up of 15 amino acids. The CDR3 DNA follows: TGTGCCAGCAGCTTAACAGCGGGGTCCTACAATGAGCAGTTCTTC. Encoded protein: CASSLTAGSYNEQFF. The variable domain in full, with the rest retrieved from reference TRBV7-3 and TRBJ2-1, is GAGVSQTPSNKVTEKGKYVELRCDPISGHTALYWYRQSLGQGPEFLIYFQGTGAADDSGLPNDRFFAVRPEGSVSTLKIQRTERGDSAVYLCASSLTAGSYNEQFFGPGTRLTVL.

This chain links TRBV27 with TRBJ1-5; maybe TRBD1 (5 bases). V lost 7 bases and J lost 5, with 15 bases in between. The CDR3 contains 14 residues. The germline V gene has CDR1 MNHEY and CDR2 SMNVEV (reference sequence). CDR3 sequence (DNA): TGTGCCAGCAAAGTATTGGGGCTTGATCAGCCCCAGCATTTT. This sequence encodes CASKVLGLDQPQHF.

V gene TRBV28 combines with J gene TRBJ2-3, with D possibly TRBD2 on 7 matching bases. Trimming cost V 7 bases and J 7 bases, with 24 bases left between them. CDR1 and CDR2 (germline): MDHEN, SYDVKM. This CDR3 spans 16 amino acids. The CDR3 region has the DNA TGTGCCAGCACCATGCGGGGGCCGCATCTCGTAAATACGCAGTATTTT. Its protein product is CASTMRGPHLVNTQYF.

This chain uses TRBV3-1 (or the pseudogene TRBV3-2) with TRBJ1-6, with D maybe TRBD1 (5 bases). This CDR3 comprises 13 residues. From germline, CDR1 is LGHDT and CDR2 YNNKEL (reference sequence). The ends were cut back, 6 bases at V and 9 bases at J, with 12 bases in the middle. The CDR3 sequence: CASRGPYLSPLHF. In nucleotides, the CDR3 is TGTGCCAGCAGGGGGCCGTACCTTTCACCCCTCCACTTT.

This CDR3 reads CASSPGTSGGPQETQYF. The CDR3 DNA is TGTGCCAGCTCACCAGGGACTAGCGGGGGCCCTCAAGAGACCCAGTACTTC. The J gene is TRBJ2-5, the V gene TRBV18; 14 bases align to TRBD2. Looked up from germline, CDR1 is KGHSH and CDR2 is LQKENI. Trimming at V came to 2 bases and at J to 2 bases, leaving 4 bases not matched to a gene. The CDR3 sequence is 17 residues long.

The chain uses TRBV7-9 and TRBJ2-1; D remains ambiguous. Germline CDR1 reads SEHNR; CDR2 reads FQNEAQ (reference sequence). This CDR3 has 15 residues. With 3 bases removed from V and 2 bases from J, the gap between germline ends came to 11 bases. The CDR3 DNA is TGTGCCAGCAGCTTTCGGCAGGATACCTACAATGAGCAGTTCTTC. This gives the protein CASSFRQDTYNEQFF.

Only a few counts were recorded for this clone. This chain joins TRBV6-4 and TRBJ2-1; 8 bases fit TRBD2. V was pared by 4 bases and J by 7 bases, with 6 bases of the junction left unmatched. In germline, CDR1 is MRHNA, CDR2 SNTAGT. This CDR3 comprises 14 residues. This chain's CDR3 is CASSAGGDTNEQFF. In DNA, the CDR3 is TGTGCCAGCAGTGCCGGGGGGGATACAAATGAGCAGTTCTTC.